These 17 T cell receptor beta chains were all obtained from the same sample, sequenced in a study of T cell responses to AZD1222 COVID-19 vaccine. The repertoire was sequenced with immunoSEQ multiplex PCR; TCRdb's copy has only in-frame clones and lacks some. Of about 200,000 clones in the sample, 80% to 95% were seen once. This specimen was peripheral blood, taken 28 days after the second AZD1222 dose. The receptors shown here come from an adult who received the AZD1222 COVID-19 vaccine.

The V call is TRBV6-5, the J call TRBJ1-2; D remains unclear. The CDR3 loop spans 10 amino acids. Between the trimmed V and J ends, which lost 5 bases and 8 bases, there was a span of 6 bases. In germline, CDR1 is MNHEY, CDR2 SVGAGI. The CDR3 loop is CASSMGGYTF. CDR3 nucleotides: TGTGCCAGCAGTATGGGGGGCTACACCTTC.

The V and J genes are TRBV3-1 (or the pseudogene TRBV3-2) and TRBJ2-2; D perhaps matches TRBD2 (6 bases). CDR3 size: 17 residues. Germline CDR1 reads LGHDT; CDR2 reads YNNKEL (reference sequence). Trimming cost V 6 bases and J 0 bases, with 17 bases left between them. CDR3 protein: CASRGGTIFANTGELFF. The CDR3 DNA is TGTGCCAGCAGGGGCGGGACGATTTTCGCGAACACCGGGGAGCTGTTTTTT.

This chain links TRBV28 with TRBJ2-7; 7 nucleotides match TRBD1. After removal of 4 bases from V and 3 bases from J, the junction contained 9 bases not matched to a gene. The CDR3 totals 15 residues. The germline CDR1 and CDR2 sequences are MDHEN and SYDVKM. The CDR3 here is CASSSNGQASYEQYF. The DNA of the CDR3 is TGTGCCAGCAGTTCGAATGGACAGGCGAGCTACGAGCAGTACTTC. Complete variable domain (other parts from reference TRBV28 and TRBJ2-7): DVKVTQSSRYLVKRTGEKVFLECVQDMDHENMFWYRQDPGLGLRLIYFSYDVKMKEKGDIPEGYSVSREKKERFSLILESASTNQTSMYLCASSSNGQASYEQYFGPGTRLTVT.

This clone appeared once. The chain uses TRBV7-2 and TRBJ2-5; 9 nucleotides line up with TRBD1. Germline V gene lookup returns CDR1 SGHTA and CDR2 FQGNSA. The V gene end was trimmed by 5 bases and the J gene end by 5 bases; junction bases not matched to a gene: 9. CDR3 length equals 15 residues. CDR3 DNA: TGTGCCAGCAGCCCAACCGGGACAGGGAGCGAGACCCAGTACTTC. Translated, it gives CASSPTGTGSETQYF.

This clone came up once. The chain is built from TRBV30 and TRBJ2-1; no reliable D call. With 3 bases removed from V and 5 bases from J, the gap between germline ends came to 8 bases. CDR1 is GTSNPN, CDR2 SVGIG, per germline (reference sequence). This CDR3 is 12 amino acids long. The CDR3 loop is CAWRAYHNEQFF. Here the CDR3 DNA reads TGTGCCTGGAGGGCCTACCACAATGAGCAGTTCTTC.

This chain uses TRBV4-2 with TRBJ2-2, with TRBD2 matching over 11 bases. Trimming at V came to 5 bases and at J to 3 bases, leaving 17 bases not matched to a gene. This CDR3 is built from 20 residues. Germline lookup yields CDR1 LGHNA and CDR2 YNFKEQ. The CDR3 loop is CASSSLYIPSGRSDTGELFF. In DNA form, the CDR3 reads TGTGCCAGCAGCTCCCTTTATATTCCTAGCGGGAGGTCAGACACCGGGGAGCTGTTTTTT.

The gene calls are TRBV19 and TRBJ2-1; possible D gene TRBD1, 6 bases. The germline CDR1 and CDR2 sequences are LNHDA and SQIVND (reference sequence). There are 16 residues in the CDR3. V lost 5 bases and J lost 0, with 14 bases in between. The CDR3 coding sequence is TGTGCCAGTAGTCCGAGGGGGAAGGACTCCTACAATGAGCAGTTCTTC. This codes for CASSPRGKDSYNEQFF.

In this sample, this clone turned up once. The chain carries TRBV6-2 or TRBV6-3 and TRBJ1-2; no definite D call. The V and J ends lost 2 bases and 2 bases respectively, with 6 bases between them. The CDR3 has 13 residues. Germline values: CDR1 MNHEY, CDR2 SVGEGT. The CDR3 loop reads CASSYTPNYGYTF. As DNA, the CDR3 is TGTGCCAGCAGTTACACCCCGAACTATGGCTACACCTTC.

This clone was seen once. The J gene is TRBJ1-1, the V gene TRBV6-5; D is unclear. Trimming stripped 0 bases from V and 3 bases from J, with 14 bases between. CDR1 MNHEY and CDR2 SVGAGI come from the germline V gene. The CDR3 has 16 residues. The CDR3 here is CASSYSVIKPDTEAFF. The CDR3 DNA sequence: TGTGCCAGCAGTTACTCCGTCATCAAGCCCGACACTGAAGCTTTCTTT.

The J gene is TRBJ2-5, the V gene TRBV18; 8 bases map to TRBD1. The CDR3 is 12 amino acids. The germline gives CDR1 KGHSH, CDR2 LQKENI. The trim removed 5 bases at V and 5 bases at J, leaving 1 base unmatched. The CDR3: CASSNRGETQYF. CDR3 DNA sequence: TGTGCCAGCTCAAACAGGGGGGAGACCCAGTACTTC. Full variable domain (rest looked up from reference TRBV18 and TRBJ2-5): NAGVMQNPRHLVRRRGQEARLRCSPMKGHSHVYWYRQLPEEGLKFMVYLQKENIIDESGMPKERFSAEFPKEGPSILRIQQVVRGDSAAYFCASSNRGETQYFGPGTRLLVL.

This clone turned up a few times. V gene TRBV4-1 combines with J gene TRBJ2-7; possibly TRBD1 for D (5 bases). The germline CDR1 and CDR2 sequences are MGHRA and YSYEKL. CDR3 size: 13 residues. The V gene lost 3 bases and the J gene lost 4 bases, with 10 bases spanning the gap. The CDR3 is CASSQTDGYEQYF. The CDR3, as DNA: TGCGCCAGCAGCCAGACAGATGGGTACGAGCAGTACTTC.

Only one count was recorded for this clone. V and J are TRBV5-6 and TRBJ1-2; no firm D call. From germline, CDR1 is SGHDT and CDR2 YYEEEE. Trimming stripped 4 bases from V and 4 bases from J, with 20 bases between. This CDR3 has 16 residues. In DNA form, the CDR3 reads TGTGCCAGCAGCCCACGACCCAACCCCGGTTCCTATGGCTACACCTTC. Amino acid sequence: CASSPRPNPGSYGYTF. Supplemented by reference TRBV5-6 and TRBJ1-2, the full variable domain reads DAGVTQSPTHLIKTRGQQVTLRCSPKSGHDTVSWYQQALGQGPQFIFQYYEEEERQRGNFPDRFSGHQFPNYSSELNVNALLLGDSALYLCASSPRPNPGSYGYTFGSGTRLTVV.

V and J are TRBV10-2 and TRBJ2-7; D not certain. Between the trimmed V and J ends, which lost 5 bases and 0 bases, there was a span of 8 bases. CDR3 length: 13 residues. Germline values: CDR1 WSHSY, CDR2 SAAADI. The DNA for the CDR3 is TGCGCCAGCAGTAGGCTAGACTCCTACGAGCAGTACTTC. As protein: CASSRLDSYEQYF.

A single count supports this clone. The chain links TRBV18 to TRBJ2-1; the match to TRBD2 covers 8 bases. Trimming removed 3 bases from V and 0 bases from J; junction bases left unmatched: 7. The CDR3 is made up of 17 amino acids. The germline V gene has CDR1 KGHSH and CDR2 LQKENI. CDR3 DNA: TGTGCCAGCTCACCCATGAAGCGGGAGATCTCCTACAATGAGCAGTTCTTC. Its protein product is CASSPMKREISYNEQFF.

CDR3: CASSQVFRVSTNEKLFF. As DNA, the CDR3 is TGTGCCAGCAGCCAAGTCTTTCGGGTCTCAACTAATGAAAAACTGTTTTTT. J is TRBJ1-4 and V is TRBV14; D uncertain. From germline, CDR1 is SGHDN and CDR2 FVKESK. CDR3 length equals 17 residues. Trimming took 1 base from V and 0 from J, leaving 12 bases between them.

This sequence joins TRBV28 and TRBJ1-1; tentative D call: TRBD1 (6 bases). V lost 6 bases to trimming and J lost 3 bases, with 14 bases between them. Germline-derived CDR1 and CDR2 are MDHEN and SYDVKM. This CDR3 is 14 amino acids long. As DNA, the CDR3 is TGTGCCAGCAGCCTTAGGGGGGCCTACACTGAAGCTTTCTTT. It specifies CASSLRGAYTEAFF. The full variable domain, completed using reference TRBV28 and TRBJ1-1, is DVKVTQSSRYLVKRTGEKVFLECVQDMDHENMFWYRQDPGLGLRLIYFSYDVKMKEKGDIPEGYSVSREKKERFSLILESASTNQTSMYLCASSLRGAYTEAFFGQGTRLTVV.

CDR3 region: CASSLGGLPEAFF. In DNA form, the CDR3 reads TGCGCCAGCAGCTTGGGTGGGCTGCCTGAAGCTTTCTTT. The chain uses TRBV5-1 and TRBJ1-1; D unresolved. The CDR3 runs 13 residues. Germline V lookup: CDR1 SGHRS, CDR2 YFSETQ. Trimming cost V 0 bases and J 6 bases, with 9 bases left between them.